The clone carrying this T cell receptor (beta chain) appeared many times. Its antigen is currently unknown. The data originate from a study of identical twins. Points from the study as a whole: For out-of-frame beta sequences, excess twin sharing was weaker. One should note that invariant MAIT and iNKT cells could partly confound zero-insertion analyses.

J lost 3 bases, V lost 3 bases, and 7 bases had no gene match. CDR3 length: 16 residues. Germline V gene lookup returns CDR1 SGHTA and CDR2 FQGNSA. Healthy Caucasians were all of the donors. Each CDR3 protein is one row after TCRdb ran MiXCR on the 5' RACE reads. Of around 340,000 distinct CDR3 sequences in the sample, 9% to 15% were seen once. These same records also appear under a second study, on yellow fever vaccine responses in identical twins.

The clonotype originates from a woman younger than 30 in good health. V is TRBV7-2 and J is TRBJ2-3; 9 bases agree with TRBD1. Input material: CD8+ T cells sorted from blood. Here the CDR3 DNA reads TGTGCCAGCAGCTTGCGGGGACAGGGATTAACAGATACGCAGTATTTT. Amino acid sequence: CASSLRGQGLTDTQYF.